The 21 T cell receptor beta chains listed next were all sequenced from one sample in a study of T cell changes during pregnancy in multiple sclerosis. Sequencing was performed with immunoSEQ multiplex PCR; in TCRdb, only in-frame clones are kept and a portion is missing. The sample carries about 44,000 clones, 90% to 97% recorded once. The sample was peripheral blood, taken in the second trimester of pregnancy. These receptors were obtained from a female donor with multiple sclerosis, enrolled in a pregnancy study.

As regards this clone: The junction differs from germline at one of its ends, possibly a read error. The gene calls are TRBV19 and TRBJ1-1; 9 nucleotides align to TRBD1. Germline-derived CDR1 and CDR2 are LNHDA and SQIVND (reference sequence). This CDR3 comprises 14 residues. The CDR3 coding sequence is TGTGCCAGTAGTCACAGGGGGCTGAAGACTGAAGCTTTCTTT. Translating it yields CASSHRGLKTEAFF.

The V call is TRBV11-2, the J call TRBJ1-5; D is ambiguous. CDR3 length equals 14 residues. Trimming stripped 5 bases from V and 5 bases from J, with 13 bases between. The germline CDR1 and CDR2 sequences are SGHAT and FQNNGV. CDR3 bases: TGTGCCAGCAGCCCCCCCGGGTTTGATCAGCCCCAGCATTTT. Protein: CASSPPGFDQPQHF.

The rearrangement uses TRBV10-3 and TRBJ1-2; TRBD1 aligns across 8 bases. Germline V gene sequence: CDR1 ENHRY, CDR2 SYGVKD. The CDR3 spans 14 residues. The junction had 7 bases not matched to a gene; V was cut back by 7 bases and J by 3 bases. The CDR3 here is CAIKAPGQDYGYTF. The DNA of the CDR3 is TGTGCCATCAAGGCCCCGGGACAGGACTATGGCTACACCTTC.

The genes are TRBV11-3 and TRBJ1-3, with 7 bases that match TRBD1. Germline V gene lookup returns CDR1 SGHNT and CDR2 YENEEA. This CDR3 comprises 15 residues. With V trimmed by 3 bases and J by 4 bases, 6 bases remained unmatched. The CDR3 DNA follows: TGTGCCAGCAGCTTGGGGACAGCTGGAGGAAACACCATATATTTT. Translated, it gives CASSLGTAGGNTIYF.

The V and J genes are TRBV14 and TRBJ2-7; tentatively, D is TRBD2 (5 bases). CDR1 SGHDN and CDR2 FVKESK come from the germline V gene. With 4 bases removed from V and 3 bases from J, the gap between germline ends came to 19 bases. CDR3 size: 16 residues. CDR3 DNA sequence: TGTGCCAGCAGCCCCCCCATCGCGGGTTCCAGCTACGAGCAGTACTTC. Translated: CASSPPIAGSSYEQYF.

The chain links TRBV27 to TRBJ2-7, with a weak D call TRBD1 (5 bases). Germline V gene data show CDR1 as MNHEY and CDR2 as SMNVEV (reference sequence). The CDR3 spans 14 residues. V was pared by 3 bases and J by 6 bases, with 15 bases between. Here the CDR3 DNA reads TGTGCCAGCAGTTTTTATCCCAGGGTCGGCGAGCAGTACTTC. Its protein product is CASSFYPRVGEQYF.

The rearrangement links TRBV7-9 to TRBJ1-1; D is perhaps TRBD1 (6 bases). CDR3 length: 14 amino acids. The germline CDR1 and CDR2 sequences are SEHNR and FQNEAQ (reference sequence). The V end was cut by 1 base, the J end by 4 bases, with 10 bases between. This chain's CDR3 is CASSLGGQGTEAFF. CDR3 sequence (DNA): TGTGCCAGCAGCTTAGGGGGGCAGGGCACTGAAGCTTTCTTT.

The gene calls are TRBV7-8 and TRBJ1-5; D may be TRBD1 (6 bases). Germline V gene data show CDR1 as SGHVS and CDR2 as FQNEAQ. This CDR3 spans 16 amino acids. The V end was cut by 5 bases, the J end by 0 bases, with 14 bases between. The CDR3 DNA is TGTGCCAGCAGCGCATCACAGGGCGATAGCAATCAGCCCCAGCATTTT. This codes for CASSASQGDSNQPQHF.

The V and J genes are TRBV7-2 and TRBJ2-5, with D hard to call. The CDR3 extends over 12 amino acids. From germline, CDR1 is SGHTA and CDR2 FQGNSA. Trimming cost V 4 bases and J 2 bases, with 5 bases left between them. The CDR3 is CASSWRQETQYF. CDR3 nucleotide sequence: TGTGCCAGCAGCTGGAGACAAGAGACCCAGTACTTC.

The chain is built from TRBV5-1 and TRBJ2-1; D gene ambiguous. Per the germline V gene, CDR1 is SGHRS and CDR2 is YFSETQ. Trimming removed 4 bases from V and 7 bases from J, with 9 bases in between. The CDR3 extends over 12 amino acids. DNA of the CDR3: TGCGCCAGCAGCCCCAGGCAGAATGAGCAGTTCTTC. Its protein is CASSPRQNEQFF.

The rearrangement links TRBV2 to TRBJ1-5; D is uncertain. CDR3 size: 15 residues. The germline V gene encodes CDR1 SNHLY and CDR2 FYNNEI. V lost 8 bases, J lost 1 base, and 15 bases lay in between. CDR3 residues: CASRPSPASNQPQHF. For the CDR3, the DNA is TGTGCCAGCCGTCCTAGCCCCGCGAGCAATCAGCCCCAGCATTTT.

The chain combines TRBV4-1 with TRBJ1-2, with D possibly being TRBD1 (6 bases). V gave up 4 bases and J gave up 4 bases, with 16 bases separating them. The V gene's germline CDR1 is MGHRA and CDR2 YSYEKL. This CDR3 comprises 15 residues. For the CDR3, the DNA is TGCGCCAGCAGCCCGGACAGCTCCTTGGGCTATGGCTACACCTTC. Translation: CASSPDSSLGYGYTF.

The chain has TRBV29-1 and TRBJ2-3; TRBD1 might be the D (5 bases). This CDR3 is 13 amino acids long. V was pared by 5 bases and J by 2 bases, with 11 bases between. Germline values: CDR1 SQVTM, CDR2 ANQGSEA. This CDR3 is CSVRNRSTDTQYF. CDR3 sequence (DNA): TGCAGCGTTCGAAACAGGTCCACAGATACGCAGTATTTT.

The chain recombines TRBV19 with TRBJ2-3; TRBD1 agrees at 8 bases. The V and J ends lost 4 bases and 0 bases, in that order; junction bases with no gene match: 0. Per germline, CDR1 LNHDA and CDR2 SQIVND (reference sequence). The CDR3 has 14 residues. For the CDR3, the DNA is TGTGCCAGTAGTAGACAGGGGAGCACAGATACGCAGTATTTT. As protein: CASSRQGSTDTQYF.

The genes are TRBV5-8 and TRBJ1-1; D is possibly TRBD1 (6 bases). This CDR3 is built from 13 residues. Germline V gene lookup returns CDR1 SGHTS and CDR2 YDEGEE. V was shortened by 5 bases and J by 0 bases, with 8 bases between the two germline ends. CDR3 bases: TGTGCCAGCAGGGACAGAGTGAACACTGAAGCTTTCTTT. Its protein product is CASRDRVNTEAFF.

V and J are TRBV9 and TRBJ2-3; TRBD2 is a possible D gene (5 bases). The CDR3 totals 14 residues. Looked up from germline, CDR1 is SGDLS and CDR2 is YYNGEE. Trimming removed 3 bases from V and 5 bases from J, with 13 bases in between. In nucleotides, the CDR3 is TGTGCCAGCAGCGCCATTCGAGCGGTAGATACGCAGTATTTT. Its protein is CASSAIRAVDTQYF. The full variable domain, its missing parts supplied by reference TRBV9 and TRBJ2-3, is DSGVTQTPKHLITATGQRVTLRCSPRSGDLSVYWYQQSLDQGLQFLIQYYNGEERAKGNILERFSAQQFPDLHSELNLSSLELGDSALYFCASSAIRAVDTQYFGPGTRLTVL.

Only one count was recorded for this clone. This chain uses TRBV6-6 with TRBJ1-1, with a possible D match to TRBD1 (5 bases). The germline V gene encodes CDR1 MNHNY and CDR2 SVGAGI (reference sequence). The CDR3 is 13 amino acids. V was shortened by 6 bases and J by 1 base, with 9 bases between the two germline ends. The CDR3 loop reads CASRRTPNTEAFF. DNA for the CDR3: TGTGCCAGCAGGCGGACACCGAACACTGAAGCTTTCTTT.

The genes are TRBV27 and TRBJ1-2; no reliable D call. This CDR3 comprises 15 residues. Trimming removed 8 bases at V and 8 bases at J, with 24 bases between. Germline assignment: CDR1 MNHEY and CDR2 SMNVEV (reference sequence). The CDR3 DNA is TGTGCCAGCGCAACCGGCGTTACCGGTTTGAGGGGCTACACCTTC. It yields the protein CASATGVTGLRGYTF.

The chain carries TRBV2 and TRBJ2-7; 8 positions match TRBD1. This CDR3 comprises 16 residues. Per the germline V gene, CDR1 is SNHLY and CDR2 is FYNNEI. V shed 5 bases and J 1 base; nucleotides not matched to a gene: 10. CDR3 bases: TGTGCCAGCAGTAAGAGTTCGGACAGGGCTTCCTACGAGCAGTACTTC. Amino acid sequence: CASSKSSDRASYEQYF.

This clone was picked up one time. The chain has TRBV27 and TRBJ2-7; D perhaps matches TRBD2 (6 bases). The CDR3 totals 15 residues. Germline V gives CDR1 MNHEY, CDR2 SMNVEV (reference sequence). V was cut by 1 base and J by 0 bases, with 10 bases left in between. Here the CDR3 reads CASSLLGEVSYEQYF. In nucleotides, the CDR3 is TGTGCCAGCAGTTTATTGGGGGAGGTCTCCTACGAGCAGTACTTC.

The chain combines TRBV15 with TRBJ1-4, with 8 bases matching TRBD1. Trimming at V came to 9 bases and at J to 4 bases, leaving 7 bases not matched to a gene. Germline CDR1 is LNHNV and CDR2 is YYDKDF (reference sequence). This CDR3 has 14 residues. The CDR3 DNA reads as TGTGCCACGGGTGAGACAGGGGTTAATGAAAAACTGTTTTTT. Protein sequence: CATGETGVNEKLFF.